This TCR beta chain was observed in a study of human T cells and chemical hapten exposure. Overall study: The study patch tested 0.01% DPC on the upper back and read results at 6 days.

V lost 5 bases to trimming and J lost 4 bases, with 8 bases between them. CDR1 is SQVTM and CDR2 is ANQGSEA in the germline V gene. The CDR3 has 11 amino acids. Specified time point: patch test 2, 6 weeks after DPC sensitization. As to treatment: therapeutic diphenylcyclopropenone sensitization with weekly scalp DPC. This clonotype was found many times. Its antigen is not known. Study outcomes and limitations: In comparison with controls, expanded TCRs gave rise to a significantly larger number of large CDR3 similarity clusters.

Individual cDNA molecules in this library carried unique molecular identifiers. In TCRdb, the RACE reads were re-called with MiXCR into one record per CDR3 protein. Of tens of thousands of distinct CDR3 sequences listed, 8% to 9.5% were seen once; the top ten hold about 15%. Source: whole blood, taken in connection with sensitization to the hapten diphenylcyclopropenone (DPC). This chain joins TRBV29-1 and TRBJ1-2, with D maybe TRBD1 (5 bases). The sequence was collected from a woman between 40 and 50 years old with alopecia areata. Some clones in this sample may be carry-over from other donors' samples. The CDR3 region has the DNA TGCAGCGTTCGGCAGGGCTATGGCTACACCTTC. Translating gives CSVRQGYGYTF.